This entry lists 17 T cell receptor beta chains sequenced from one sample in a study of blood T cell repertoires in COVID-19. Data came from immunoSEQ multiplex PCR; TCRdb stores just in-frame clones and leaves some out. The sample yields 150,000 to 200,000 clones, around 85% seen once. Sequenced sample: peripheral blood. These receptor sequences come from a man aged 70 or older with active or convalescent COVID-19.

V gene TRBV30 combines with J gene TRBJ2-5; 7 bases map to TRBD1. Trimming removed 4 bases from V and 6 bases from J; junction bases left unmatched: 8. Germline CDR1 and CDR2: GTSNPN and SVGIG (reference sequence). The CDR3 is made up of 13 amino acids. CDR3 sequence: CAWTRTGQQTQYF. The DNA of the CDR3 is TGTGCCTGGACCCGGACAGGTCAGCAGACCCAGTACTTC.

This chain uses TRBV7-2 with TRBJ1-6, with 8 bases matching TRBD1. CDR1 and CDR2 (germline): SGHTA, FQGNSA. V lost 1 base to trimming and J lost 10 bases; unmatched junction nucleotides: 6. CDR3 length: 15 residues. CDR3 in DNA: TGTGCCAGCAGCTTAGGCGGACAGGGAGGCTCACCCCTCCACTTT. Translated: CASSLGGQGGSPLHF.

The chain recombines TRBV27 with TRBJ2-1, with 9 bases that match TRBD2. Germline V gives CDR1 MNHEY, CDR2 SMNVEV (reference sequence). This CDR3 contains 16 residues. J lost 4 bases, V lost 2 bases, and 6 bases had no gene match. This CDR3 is CASSLRLAGWYNEQFF. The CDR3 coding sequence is TGTGCCAGCAGTTTACGGCTAGCGGGATGGTACAATGAGCAGTTCTTC.

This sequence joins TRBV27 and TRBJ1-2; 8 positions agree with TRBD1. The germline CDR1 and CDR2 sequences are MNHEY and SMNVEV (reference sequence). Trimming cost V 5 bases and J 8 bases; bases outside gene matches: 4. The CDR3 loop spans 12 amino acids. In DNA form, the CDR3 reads TGTGCCAGCAGTCCCCCAGGGGGCGGCTACACCTTC. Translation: CASSPPGGGYTF.

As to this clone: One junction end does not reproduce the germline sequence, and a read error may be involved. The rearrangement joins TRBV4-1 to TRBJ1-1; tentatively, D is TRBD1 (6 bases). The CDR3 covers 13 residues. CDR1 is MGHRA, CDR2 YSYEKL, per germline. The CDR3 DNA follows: TGCGCCAGCACCCAAGAGGGGGGAACTGAAGCTTTCTTT. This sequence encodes CASTQEGGTEAFF.

As DNA, the CDR3 is TGTGCCAGCAGACTCGGACTAGCTGGCTACGAGCAGTACTTC. Protein sequence: CASRLGLAGYEQYF. The chain employs TRBV7-2 and TRBJ2-7; 8 nucleotides line up with TRBD2. CDR3 size: 14 residues. Germline CDR1 SGHTA, CDR2 FQGNSA. V shed 6 bases, J shed 3 bases, and the junction held 7 bases outside the gene matches.

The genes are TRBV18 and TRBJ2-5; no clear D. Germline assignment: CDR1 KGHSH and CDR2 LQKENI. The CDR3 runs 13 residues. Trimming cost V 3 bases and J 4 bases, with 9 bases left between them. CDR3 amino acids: CASSPGSRETQYF. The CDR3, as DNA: TGTGCCAGCTCACCCGGTTCTAGAGAGACCCAGTACTTC.

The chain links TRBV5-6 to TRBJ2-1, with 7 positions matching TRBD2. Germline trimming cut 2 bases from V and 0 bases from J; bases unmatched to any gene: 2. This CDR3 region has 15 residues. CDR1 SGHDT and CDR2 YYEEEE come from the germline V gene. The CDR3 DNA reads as TGTGCCAGCAGCTTTCTAGCGGTCTCCTACAATGAGCAGTTCTTC. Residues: CASSFLAVSYNEQFF.

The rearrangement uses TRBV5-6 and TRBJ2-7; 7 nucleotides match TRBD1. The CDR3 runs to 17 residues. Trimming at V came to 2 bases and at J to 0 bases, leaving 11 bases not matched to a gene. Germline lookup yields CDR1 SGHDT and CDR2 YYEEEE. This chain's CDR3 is CASSLRGPGAGSYEQYF. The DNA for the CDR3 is TGTGCCAGCAGCTTAAGGGGGCCAGGGGCGGGCTCCTACGAGCAGTACTTC.

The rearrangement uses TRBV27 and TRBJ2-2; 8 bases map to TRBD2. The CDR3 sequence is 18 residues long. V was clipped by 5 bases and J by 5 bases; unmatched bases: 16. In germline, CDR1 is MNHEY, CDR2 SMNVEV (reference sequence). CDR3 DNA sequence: TGTGCCAGCAGTCATGTAGGGGTTAGCGGGATTGGGACCGGGGAGCTGTTTTTT. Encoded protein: CASSHVGVSGIGTGELFF.

As DNA, the CDR3 is TGTGCCAGCAGCTTAGTACCGGGACAGGGGCCTTACGAGCAGTACTTC. It yields the protein CASSLVPGQGPYEQYF. The chain has TRBV7-6 and TRBJ2-7, with 10 bases aligning to TRBD1. CDR1 and CDR2 from the germline V gene are SGHVS and FNYEAQ. J gave up 4 bases and V 1 base, and 7 bases lay outside the gene matches. CDR3 size: 16 residues.

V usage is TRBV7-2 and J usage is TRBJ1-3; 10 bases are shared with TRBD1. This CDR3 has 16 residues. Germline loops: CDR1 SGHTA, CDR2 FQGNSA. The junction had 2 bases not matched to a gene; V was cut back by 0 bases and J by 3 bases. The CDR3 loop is CASSLADRGHGNTIYF. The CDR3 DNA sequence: TGTGCCAGCAGCTTAGCCGACAGGGGGCATGGAAACACCATATATTTT.

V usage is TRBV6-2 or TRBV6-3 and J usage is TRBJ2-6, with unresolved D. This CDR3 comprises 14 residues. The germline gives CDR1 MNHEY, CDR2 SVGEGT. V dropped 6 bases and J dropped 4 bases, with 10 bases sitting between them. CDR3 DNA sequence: TGTGCCAGCAGCCACTTACCCGGGGCCAACGTCCTGACTTTC. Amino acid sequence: CASSHLPGANVLTF.

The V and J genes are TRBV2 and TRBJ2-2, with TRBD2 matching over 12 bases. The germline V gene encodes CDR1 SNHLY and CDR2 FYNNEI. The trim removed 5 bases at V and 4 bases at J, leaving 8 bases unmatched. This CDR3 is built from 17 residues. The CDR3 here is CASSRTSGTRVTGELFF. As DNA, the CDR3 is TGTGCCAGCAGTAGGACTAGCGGGACCCGGGTCACCGGGGAGCTGTTTTTT. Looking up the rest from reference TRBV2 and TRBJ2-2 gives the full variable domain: EPEVTQTPSHQVTQMGQEVILRCVPISNHLYFYWYRQILGQKVEFLVSFYNNEISEKSEIFDDQFSVERPDGSNFTLKIRSTKLEDSAMYFCASSRTSGTRVTGELFFGEGSRLTVL.

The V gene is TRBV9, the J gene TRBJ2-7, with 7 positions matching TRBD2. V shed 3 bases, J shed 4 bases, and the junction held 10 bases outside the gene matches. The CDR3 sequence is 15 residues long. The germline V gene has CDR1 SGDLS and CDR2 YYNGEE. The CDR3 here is CASSGGAGITYEQYF. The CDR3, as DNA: TGTGCCAGCAGCGGTGGAGCGGGAATAACATACGAGCAGTACTTC.

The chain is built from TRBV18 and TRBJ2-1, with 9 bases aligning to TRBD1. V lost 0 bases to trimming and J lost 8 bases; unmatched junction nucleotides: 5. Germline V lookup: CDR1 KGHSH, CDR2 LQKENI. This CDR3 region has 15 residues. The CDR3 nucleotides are TGTGCCAGCTCACCACCGGGACAGGGTTCTTATGAGCAGTTCTTC. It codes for CASSPPGQGSYEQFF. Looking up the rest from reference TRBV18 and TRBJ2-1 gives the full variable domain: NAGVMQNPRHLVRRRGQEARLRCSPMKGHSHVYWYRQLPEEGLKFMVYLQKENIIDESGMPKERFSAEFPKEGPSILRIQQVVRGDSAAYFCASSPPGQGSYEQFFGPGTRLTVL.

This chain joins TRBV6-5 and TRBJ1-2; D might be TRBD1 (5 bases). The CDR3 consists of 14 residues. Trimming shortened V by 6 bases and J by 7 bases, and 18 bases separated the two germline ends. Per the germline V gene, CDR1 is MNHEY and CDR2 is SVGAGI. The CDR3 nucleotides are TGTGCCAGCAGCCCCCTGCAGGGTGTAGGTGGCTACACCTTC. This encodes CASSPLQGVGGYTF.